This T cell receptor (beta chain) was sequenced during a study of cytomegalovirus exposure and HLA in healthy donors. The study, taken as a whole, reports: As a later analysis showed, a missense DCLRE1C variant was linked to trimming of TCR beta V- and J-genes. Immune exposure information available was restricted to CMV serostatus.

This CDR3 is built from 16 residues. Germline V CDR1 and CDR2: MNHNY, SVGAGI (reference sequence). This clone was observed a handful of times. What it recognizes is unknown. An end of the junction differs from the germline gene, which may be a read error. This PCR relied on a set of 60 Vbeta primers and 13 Jbeta primers. Clones were sequenced by immunoSEQ multiplex PCR, and TCRdb holds only the in-frame ones, with some missing. Here the sample spans under 150,000 clones, approximately 82% being singletons. The chain uses TRBV6-6 and TRBJ1-1; the D is unclear. The sequence was obtained from a man aged 45-60 years in good health and CMV-seronegative. Input material: PBMCs. The CDR3: CASIYPGDTPNTEAFF. CDR3 sequence (DNA): TGTGCCAGCATTTACCCCGGCGACACCCCGAACACTGAAGCTTTCTTT.